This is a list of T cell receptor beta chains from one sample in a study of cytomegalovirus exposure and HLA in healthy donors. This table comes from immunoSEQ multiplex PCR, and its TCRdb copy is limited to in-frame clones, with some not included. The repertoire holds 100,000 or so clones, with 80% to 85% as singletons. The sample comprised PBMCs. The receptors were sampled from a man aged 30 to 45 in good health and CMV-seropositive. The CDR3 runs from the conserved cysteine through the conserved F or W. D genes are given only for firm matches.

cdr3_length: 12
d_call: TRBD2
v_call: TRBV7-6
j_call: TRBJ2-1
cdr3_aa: CASGPGGSEQFF
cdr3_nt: TGTGCCAGCGGACCCGGGGGGAGTGAGCAGTTCTTC

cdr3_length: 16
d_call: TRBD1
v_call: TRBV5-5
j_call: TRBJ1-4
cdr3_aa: CASSPDRSATNEKLFF
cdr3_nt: TGTGCCAGCAGCCCGGACAGGTCTGCAACTAATGAAAAACTGTTTTTT

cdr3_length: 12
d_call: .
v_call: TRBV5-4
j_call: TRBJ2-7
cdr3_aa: CASSPGIGEQYF
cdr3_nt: TGTGCCAGCAGCCCAGGGATCGGGGAGCAGTACTTC

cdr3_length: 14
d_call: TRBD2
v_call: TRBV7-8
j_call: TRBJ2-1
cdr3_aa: CASSPRGGAYEQFF
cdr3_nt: TGTGCCAGCAGCCCTCGGGGGGGGGCCTATGAGCAGTTCTTC

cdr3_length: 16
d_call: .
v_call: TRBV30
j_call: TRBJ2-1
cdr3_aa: CAWAPGFAPLDNEQFF
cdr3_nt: TGTGCCTGGGCCCCGGGGTTCGCCCCCCTAGACAATGAGCAGTTCTTC

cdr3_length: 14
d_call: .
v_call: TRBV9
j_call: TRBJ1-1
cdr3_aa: CASSAGPSYTEAFF
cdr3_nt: TGTGCCAGCAGCGCAGGGCCTTCCTACACTGAAGCTTTCTTT

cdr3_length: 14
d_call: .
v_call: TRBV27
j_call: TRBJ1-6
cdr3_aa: CASSLAQGNSPLHF
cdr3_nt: TGTGCCAGCAGTTTGGCACAGGGTAATTCACCCCTCCACTTT

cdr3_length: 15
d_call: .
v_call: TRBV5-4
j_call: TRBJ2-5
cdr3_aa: CASSLFGGIKETQYF
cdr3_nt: TGTGCCAGCAGCTTGTTTGGGGGCATCAAAGAGACCCAGTACTTC

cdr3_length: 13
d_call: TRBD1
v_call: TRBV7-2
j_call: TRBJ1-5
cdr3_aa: CASRSDRGQPQHF
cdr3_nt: TGTGCCAGCAGGTCGGACAGGGGCCAGCCCCAGCATTTT

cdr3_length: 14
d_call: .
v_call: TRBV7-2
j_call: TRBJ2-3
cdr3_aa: CASQGGVLTDTQYF
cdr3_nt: TGTGCCAGCCAAGGGGGGGTGTTAACAGATACGCAGTATTTT

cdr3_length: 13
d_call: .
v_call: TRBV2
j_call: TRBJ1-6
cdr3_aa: CASREGRNSPLHF
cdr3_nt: TGTGCCAGCAGGGAGGGGCGTAATTCACCTCTCCACTTT

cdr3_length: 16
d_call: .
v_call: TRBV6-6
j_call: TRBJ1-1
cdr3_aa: CASSTGTTYMNTEAFF
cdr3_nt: TGTGCCAGCAGTACCGGGACAACCTACATGAACACTGAAGCTTTCTTT